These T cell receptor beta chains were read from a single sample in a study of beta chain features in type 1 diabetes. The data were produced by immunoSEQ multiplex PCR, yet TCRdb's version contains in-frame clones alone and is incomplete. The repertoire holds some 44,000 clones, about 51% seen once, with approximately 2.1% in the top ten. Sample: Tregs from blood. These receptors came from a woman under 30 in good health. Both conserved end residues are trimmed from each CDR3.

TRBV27 ASSRAGARDEQY
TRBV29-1 SVPGLGFYNEQF
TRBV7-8 ASSQDRGLSDTQY
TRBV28 ASSNLQGGMEKLF
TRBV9 ADPTRGRANEKLF
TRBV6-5 ASSYSSSGSYAEQF
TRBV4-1 ASSLGLARETGELF
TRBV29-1 SVGRESTNYGYT
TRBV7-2 ASSFTSGRENEQY
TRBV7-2 ASSPGLALSSYEQY
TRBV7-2 ASSRRLAGAETQY
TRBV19 ASSIQGSGSGNTIY
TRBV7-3 ASSKGQRDNTEAF
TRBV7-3 ASSLTGGHNEQY
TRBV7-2 ASSLASYSGTPYEQY
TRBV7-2 ASSSTTGGGKLF
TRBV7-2 ASSSQTGRTEAF
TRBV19 ASRPQGSRGSGELF
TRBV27 ASSFWPSGANVLT
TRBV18 ASSPPVREQETQY
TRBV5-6 ASSLVASSGPPYEQY
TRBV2 ASYRDSLQNTEAF
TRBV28 ASSRDSSYGYT
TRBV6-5 ASSSPGGGTDTQY
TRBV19 ASSIGGLAGDEQF
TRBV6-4 ASSGSGGELSEQF
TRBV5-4 ASRLQNTGELF
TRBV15 ATSSRHFYEQY
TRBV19 ASSPQGADGANVLT
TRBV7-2 ASSLDAARNYGYT
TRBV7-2 ASSIGQSNYGYT
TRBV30 AGELTGDYNEQF
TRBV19 ASSISGGGVNYEQY
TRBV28 ASSSPSGGPDTQY
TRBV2 ASTDRTGGKNYGYT
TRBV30 AWNQGLYEQY
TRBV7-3 ASSFLPSLNTEAF
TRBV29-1 SVVAGSLGQDEQF
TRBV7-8 ASSLAWGLGSGELF
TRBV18 ASSPREHTNTEAF
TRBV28 ASSPSGRVYQETQY
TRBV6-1 ASAGTENTGELF